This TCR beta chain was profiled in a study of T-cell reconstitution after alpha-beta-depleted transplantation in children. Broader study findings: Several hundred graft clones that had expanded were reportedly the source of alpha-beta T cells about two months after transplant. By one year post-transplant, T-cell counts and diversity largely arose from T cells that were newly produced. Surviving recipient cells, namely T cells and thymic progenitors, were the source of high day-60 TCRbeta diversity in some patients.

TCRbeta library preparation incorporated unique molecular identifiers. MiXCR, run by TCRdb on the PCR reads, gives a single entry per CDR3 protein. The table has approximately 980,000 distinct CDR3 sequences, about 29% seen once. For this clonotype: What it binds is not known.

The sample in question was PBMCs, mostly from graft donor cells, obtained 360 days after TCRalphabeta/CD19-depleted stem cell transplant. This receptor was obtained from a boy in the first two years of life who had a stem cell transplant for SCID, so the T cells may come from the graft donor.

CDR3 loop: CASSRSGTGAYEQYF. The CDR3 nucleotides are TGTGCCAGCAGTCGCTCCGGGACAGGGGCGTACGAGCAGTACTTC. This rearrangement joins TRBV12-3 or TRBV12-4 to TRBJ2-7; TRBD1 agrees at 10 bases. CDR3 length: 15 residues. J lost 4 bases, V lost 5 bases, and 8 bases had no gene match.